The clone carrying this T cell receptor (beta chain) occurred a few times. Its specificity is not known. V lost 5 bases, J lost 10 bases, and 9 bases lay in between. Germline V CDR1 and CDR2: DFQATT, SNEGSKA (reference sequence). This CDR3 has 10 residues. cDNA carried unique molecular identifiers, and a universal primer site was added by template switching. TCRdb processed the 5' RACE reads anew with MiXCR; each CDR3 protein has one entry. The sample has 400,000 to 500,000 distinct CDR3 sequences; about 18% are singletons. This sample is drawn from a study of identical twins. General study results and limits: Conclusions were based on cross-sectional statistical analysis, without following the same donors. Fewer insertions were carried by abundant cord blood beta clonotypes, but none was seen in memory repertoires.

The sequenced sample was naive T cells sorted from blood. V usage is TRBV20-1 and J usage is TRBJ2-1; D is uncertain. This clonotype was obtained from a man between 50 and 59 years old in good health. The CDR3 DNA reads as TGCAGTGCTGCCCAGAGGGAGCAGTTCTTC. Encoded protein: CSAAQREQFF.